The present TCR beta chain was sequenced within a study of T cells in Graves' hyperthyroidism and ophthalmopathy. In this sample, this clonotype turned up many times. What was amplified from RNA transcripts were TCR beta CDR3 regions. First-round RT-PCR targeting the TCR CDR3 was performed with the HTBI primer set. TCRdb fed the multiplex PCR reads into MiXCR, producing one record per CDR3 protein. The sample yields about 180,000 distinct CDR3 sequences, approximately 17% seen once. The CDR3 consists of 12 residues. Germline CDR1 and CDR2: SGHDN and FVKESK. V was shortened by 1 base and J by 5 bases, with 4 bases between the two germline ends.

The sequenced sample was blood. The chain couples TRBV14 to TRBJ2-3; no clear D gene. This receptor was obtained from a woman aged 45-59 years with Graves' hyperthyroidism. The CDR3: CASSQGEDTQYF. CDR3 nucleotides: TGTGCCAGCAGCCAAGGAGAAGATACGCAGTATTTT. Drawing the rest from reference TRBV14 and TRBJ2-3, the complete variable domain is EAGVTQFPSHSVIEKGQTVTLRCDPISGHDNLYWYRRVMGKEIKFLLHFVKESKQDESGMPNNRFLAERTGGTYSTLKVQPAELEDSGVYFCASSQGEDTQYFGPGTRLTVL.